Listed here is a single TCR beta chain. Data came from immunoSEQ multiplex PCR; TCRdb stores just in-frame clones and leaves some out. The data show some 30,000 clones, with more than 80% seen just once and less than 25% held by the top ten. This record comes from a study of OX40 agonist ivuxolimab in advanced cancers. V lost 5 bases and J lost 7, with 17 bases in between. The CDR3 extends over 14 amino acids. Germline V gives CDR1 MDHEN, CDR2 SYDVKM. The source is an adult with an advanced solid tumor such as melanoma, head and neck, liver or kidney cancer. The rearrangement links TRBV28 to TRBJ1-2; no clear D gene. The sample here was CD4+ or CD8+ T cells sorted from blood, taken in a trial of the OX40 agonist ivuxolimab. The CDR3 region is CASSPGLELVGYTF. Written as DNA, the CDR3 is TGTGCCAGCAGTCCGGGCCTGGAACTAGTTGGCTACACCTTC.